The 24 T cell receptor beta chains in this list originate from one sample, sequenced in a study of T cells in Graves' hyperthyroidism and ophthalmopathy. Amplification of TCR beta CDR3 regions used RNA as the template. First-round RT-PCR targeting the TCR CDR3 was performed with the HTBI primer set. TCRdb independently ran MiXCR on the multiplex PCR reads; one entry per CDR3 protein. The data hold fewer than 500,000 distinct CDR3 sequences, with 13% observed a single time. Material for sequencing was blood. The receptors come from a man between 25 and 39 years old with Graves' hyperthyroidism that later progressed to Graves' ophthalmopathy.

In its sample, this clonotype was seen many times. This chain uses TRBV5-5 with TRBJ2-1; maybe TRBD1 (7 bases). Germline V gene sequence: CDR1 SGHKS, CDR2 YYEKEE (reference sequence). V was trimmed by 1 base and J by 8 bases, leaving 13 bases between them. The CDR3 consists of 14 residues. CDR3 residues: CASSLFQGGYEQFF. Here the CDR3 DNA reads TGTGCCAGCAGCTTGTTTCAGGGGGGTTATGAGCAGTTCTTC. The variable domain in full, with the rest retrieved from reference TRBV5-5 and TRBJ2-1, is DAGVTQSPTHLIKTRGQQVTLRCSPISGHKSVSWYQQVLGQGPQFIFQYYEKEERGRGNFPDRFSARQFPNYSSELNVNALLLGDSALYLCASSLFQGGYEQFFGPGTRLTVL.

In its sample, this clonotype was seen many times. The chain couples TRBV11-2 to TRBJ1-1; 8 positions match TRBD1. V trimming: 2 bases; J trimming: 6 bases; junction bases outside the gene matches: 8. This CDR3 region has 15 residues. Germline V gene data show CDR1 as SGHAT and CDR2 as FQNNGV. CDR3 DNA: TGTGCCAGCAGCTTAATTTCGGGACAGGCTGCTGAAGCTTTCTTT. This gives the protein CASSLISGQAAEAFF.

This clonotype has a handful of counts. V gene TRBV24-1 combines with J gene TRBJ2-3; TRBD1 aligns across 9 bases. This CDR3 is 15 amino acids long. Trimming removed 1 base from V and 6 bases from J; junction bases left unmatched: 4. CDR1 is KGHDR and CDR2 is SFDVKD in the germline V gene. The CDR3 protein is CATSDFATGGDTQYF. CDR3 in DNA: TGTGCCACCAGTGATTTCGCGACAGGGGGGGATACGCAGTATTTT.

This clonotype came up many times. The chain carries TRBV27 and TRBJ1-5, with D maybe TRBD1 (6 bases). Trimming stripped 5 bases from V and 3 bases from J, with 11 bases between. CDR1 is MNHEY, CDR2 SMNVEV, per germline (reference sequence). The CDR3 has 14 residues. The CDR3 reads CASSTGQSNQPQHF. The CDR3 DNA sequence: TGTGCCAGCAGTACAGGACAGTCCAATCAGCCCCAGCATTTT.

The sample holds many counts of this clonotype. This rearrangement joins TRBV11-3 to TRBJ1-5; a weak D match, TRBD1 (5 bases). This CDR3 has 13 amino acids. The V gene's germline CDR1 is SGHNT and CDR2 YENEEA. The V end was cut by 5 bases, the J end by 6 bases, with 11 bases between. The CDR3 loop reads CASSTREGQPQHF. In DNA, the CDR3 is TGTGCCAGCAGCACCAGGGAAGGTCAGCCCCAGCATTTT.

This clonotype has ten or more counts. The V call is TRBV20-1, the J call TRBJ2-7; 8 bases match TRBD1. The CDR3 extends over 15 amino acids. Looked up from germline, CDR1 is DFQATT and CDR2 is SNEGSKA (reference sequence). Trimming took 2 bases from V and 1 from J; bases not matched to a gene: 7. For the CDR3, the DNA is TGCAGTGCTAGACCCTCCGGGACAGGTTCCTACGAGCAGTACTTC. Its protein product is CSARPSGTGSYEQYF.

This clonotype was seen only once. A much larger clone differs from this one at a single base, so this may be a read error. The chain employs TRBV6-2 or TRBV6-3 and TRBJ2-7, with TRBD1 as a possible D gene (6 bases). Germline assignment: CDR1 MNHEY and CDR2 SVGEGT. CDR3 length: 14 residues. The CDR3 nucleotides read TGTGCCAGCAGTCCCGGGACACACTCCTACGAGCAGTGCTTC. Translation gives CASSPGTHSYEQCF.

This clonotype showed up many times. This sequence joins TRBV29-1 and TRBJ1-3; D remains unclear. The CDR3 runs 16 residues. Germline V gene lookup returns CDR1 SQVTM and CDR2 ANQGSEA. The V end was cut by 0 bases, the J end by 4 bases, with 16 bases between. This chain's CDR3 is CSVEEYWSYGGNTIYF. DNA for the CDR3: TGCAGCGTTGAAGAGTACTGGTCTTATGGAGGAAACACCATATATTTT.

This clonotype was observed many times. V and J are TRBV11-2 and TRBJ2-1; the D gene could be TRBD1 or TRBD2 (6 bases each). Germline lookup yields CDR1 SGHAT and CDR2 FQNNGV. V was shortened by 8 bases and J by 6 bases, with 14 bases between the two germline ends. This CDR3 has 13 residues. CDR3: CASVDRAGNEQFF. The DNA of the CDR3 is TGTGCCAGCGTGGACAGAGCGGGCAATGAGCAGTTCTTC.

The chain has TRBV5-1 and TRBJ2-7, with unresolved D. The CDR3 totals 13 residues. Trimming took 4 bases from V and 3 from J, leaving 11 bases between them. In germline, CDR1 is SGHRS, CDR2 YFSETQ. CDR3 DNA sequence: TGCGCCAGCAGCAAGACACGGATCTACGAGCAGTACTTC. This codes for CASSKTRIYEQYF.

This clonotype was counted at least ten times. The rearrangement joins TRBV10-3 to TRBJ1-2, with D tentatively TRBD1 (5 bases). V dropped 6 bases and J dropped 6 bases, with 17 bases sitting between them. This CDR3 has 14 amino acids. Germline V lookup: CDR1 ENHRY, CDR2 SYGVKD. The CDR3 spells CAIRTDKTENGYTF. The CDR3 coding sequence is TGTGCCATCAGGACGGACAAGACCGAGAATGGCTACACCTTC.

This clonotype appeared many times. This chain links TRBV28 with TRBJ1-4; possibly TRBD1 for D (5 bases). Germline CDR1 and CDR2: MDHEN and SYDVKM. The CDR3 covers 12 residues. Trimming cost V 3 bases and J 8 bases, with 7 bases left between them. The CDR3 DNA sequence: TGTGCCAGCAGTTTGACAGACGAAAAACTGTTTTTT. Amino acids: CASSLTDEKLFF.

This sequence joins TRBV19 and TRBJ2-1; TRBD2 matches at 8 bases. This CDR3 contains 15 residues. CDR1 LNHDA and CDR2 SQIVND come from the germline V gene (reference sequence). Unmatched junction bases numbered 14, after V lost 8 bases and J lost 8 bases. The CDR3, as DNA: TGTGCCAGTTGCGACGGGGGGGCCTCCGGAGATGAGCAGTTCTTC. This codes for CASCDGGASGDEQFF. Filled out from reference TRBV19 and TRBJ2-1, the complete variable domain reads DGGITQSPKYLFRKEGQNVTLSCEQNLNHDAMYWYRQDPGQGLRLIYYSQIVNDFQKGDIAEGYSVSREKKESFPLTVTSAQKNPTAFYLCASCDGGASGDEQFFGPGTRLTVL.

The rearrangement uses TRBV7-9 and TRBJ1-1; D call uncertain. The CDR3 is 13 residues long. Trimming left V 6 bases short and J 6 bases short, with 14 bases between. Germline CDR1 reads SEHNR; CDR2 reads FQNEAQ (reference sequence). The CDR3: CASSLTGFAEAFF. In DNA form, the CDR3 reads TGTGCCAGCAGTTTGACCGGGTTCGCTGAAGCTTTCTTT.

The table lists this clonotype with many counts. The rearrangement joins TRBV7-9 to TRBJ2-3; D possibly matches TRBD1 or TRBD2 (6 bases each). Germline CDR1 is SEHNR and CDR2 is FQNEAQ (reference sequence). This CDR3 comprises 15 residues. V was clipped by 6 bases and J by 0 bases, with 13 bases between them. The CDR3 DNA reads TGTGCCAGCAGTGGTACAGGGACTAGCACAGATACGCAGTATTTT. It codes for CASSGTGTSTDTQYF.

The gene calls are TRBV3-1 and TRBJ2-1, with unresolved D. CDR1 is LGHDT and CDR2 is YNNKEL in the germline V gene (reference sequence). The CDR3 is 12 residues long. V was pared by 4 bases and J by 7 bases, with 8 bases between. The CDR3 DNA follows: TGTGCCAGCAGCCCCACGGGTAATGAGCAGTTCTTC. As protein: CASSPTGNEQFF.

This clonotype has a count of ten or more. This chain links TRBV12-3 or TRBV12-4 with TRBJ2-7; possible D gene TRBD2, 5 bases. This CDR3 region has 13 residues. V was clipped by 4 bases and J by 6 bases, with 13 bases between them. The CDR3 protein is CASSSGRRFEQYF. The CDR3 DNA follows: TGTGCCAGCAGTTCTGGTCGGAGGTTCGAGCAGTACTTC.

In its sample, this clonotype was seen a few times. CDR3 sequence (DNA): TGCGCCAGCAGCTTGCAGTCAGGGCAAGAGACCCAGTACTTC. It encodes CASSLQSGQETQYF. The V call is TRBV5-1, the J call TRBJ2-5; tentatively, D is TRBD1 (5 bases). Trimming took off 1 base at V and 2 bases at J, with 9 bases between the two ends. There are 14 residues in the CDR3. Germline V gene lookup returns CDR1 SGHRS and CDR2 YFSETQ.

This clonotype was recorded at least ten times. The rearrangement links TRBV7-9 to TRBJ1-2, with TRBD1 as a possible D gene (5 bases). The V gene lost 0 bases and the J gene lost 0 bases, with 14 bases spanning the gap. CDR1 is SEHNR and CDR2 is FQNEAQ in the germline V gene (reference sequence). CDR3 length equals 17 residues. The CDR3 loop is CASSLARSRGANYGYTF. The CDR3 DNA follows: TGTGCCAGCAGCTTAGCCCGGAGCCGAGGGGCTAACTATGGCTACACCTTC.

There are a few counts of this clonotype. The chain links TRBV9 to TRBJ1-5; 8 nucleotides line up with TRBD1. This CDR3 comprises 13 residues. Germline V gives CDR1 SGDLS, CDR2 YYNGEE. The V and J ends lost 6 bases and 2 bases, in that order; junction bases with no gene match: 1. CDR3 protein: CASNRGGNQPQHF. CDR3 in DNA: TGTGCCAGCAACAGGGGGGGCAATCAGCCCCAGCATTTT.

The V and J genes are TRBV4-2 and TRBJ2-7; D is perhaps TRBD2 (6 bases). The germline V gene encodes CDR1 LGHNA and CDR2 YNFKEQ. CDR3 length: 16 residues. Trimming removed 1 base from V and 5 bases from J, with 18 bases in between. CDR3 protein: CASSQGLEGSNDEQYF. The CDR3, as DNA: TGTGCCAGCAGCCAAGGACTAGAGGGGTCAAACGACGAGCAGTACTTC.

This clonotype was counted at least ten times. This chain uses TRBV11-2 with TRBJ2-2; possible D gene TRBD2, 6 bases. From germline, CDR1 is SGHAT and CDR2 FQNNGV. Trimming cost V 7 bases and J 0 bases, with 12 bases left between them. CDR3 length equals 15 residues. The CDR3 coding sequence is TGTGCCAGCACCCGGAGCGGGTCGAACACCGGGGAGCTGTTTTTT. Protein sequence: CASTRSGSNTGELFF.

This chain uses TRBV6-1 with TRBJ2-3, with D possibly matching TRBD2 (6 bases). The CDR3 spans 15 residues. Germline V gene lookup returns CDR1 MNHNS and CDR2 SASEGT. The V and J ends lost 6 bases and 6 bases respectively, with 19 bases between them. Here the CDR3 reads CASSIQGLAGDTQYF. The CDR3 coding sequence is TGTGCCAGCAGCATTCAGGGACTCGCCGGGGATACGCAGTATTTT.

The sample holds many counts of this clonotype. The V and J genes are TRBV20-1 and TRBJ2-7; tentatively, D is TRBD1 (5 bases). CDR1 DFQATT and CDR2 SNEGSKA come from the germline V gene (reference sequence). V was clipped by 2 bases and J by 4 bases, with 12 bases between them. The CDR3 has 13 residues. The CDR3 coding sequence is TGCAGTGCTAGAAGTGGGGCCGGGTACGAGCAGTACTTC. Translating gives CSARSGAGYEQYF.